The 13 T cell receptor beta chains given below trace back to one sample, sequenced in a study of cytomegalovirus exposure and HLA in healthy donors. The PCR ran on 60 Vbeta and 13 Jbeta primers. Sequenced by immunoSEQ multiplex PCR; TCRdb stores in-frame clones only, minus some. The table records roughly 140,000 clones, 75% to 80% of them present only once. Sequenced sample: PBMCs. The receptor source for this set is a woman between 45 and 60 years old in good health and CMV-seronegative.

In this sample, this clone turned up once. The rearrangement joins TRBV29-1 to TRBJ1-2; 7 nucleotides agree with TRBD1. This CDR3 has 12 amino acids. V gave up 7 bases and J gave up 8 bases; unmatched junction bases: 10. Germline assignment: CDR1 SQVTM and CDR2 ANQGSEA. The CDR3 sequence: CSGRDRDLGYTF. CDR3 DNA: TGCAGCGGCCGGGACAGAGACTTAGGCTACACCTTC.

The rearrangement uses TRBV6-1 and TRBJ2-1; perhaps TRBD1 as D (5 bases). Germline V gene data show CDR1 as MNHNS and CDR2 as SASEGT. CDR3 length: 14 amino acids. Trimming pared 2 bases from V and 4 bases from J, leaving 9 bases between. The CDR3 sequence: CASSEYQGYNEQFF. The CDR3 region has the DNA TGTGCCAGCAGTGAATATCAGGGTTACAATGAGCAGTTCTTC.

The CDR3 loop reads CASSQVGGRSTDTQYF. In DNA form, the CDR3 reads TGTGCCAGCAGCCAAGTAGGAGGTAGGAGCACAGATACGCAGTATTTT. The rearrangement uses TRBV7-2 and TRBJ2-3; weak D call: TRBD2 (5 bases). CDR1 is SGHTA and CDR2 is FQGNSA in the germline V gene. The V gene lost 5 bases and the J gene lost 0 bases, with 15 bases spanning the gap. This CDR3 has 16 amino acids.

The J gene is TRBJ2-2, the V gene TRBV19, with 13 nucleotides matching TRBD2. The V and J ends lost 4 bases and 6 bases, in that order; junction bases with no gene match: 5. Looked up from germline, CDR1 is LNHDA and CDR2 is SQIVND (reference sequence). The CDR3 has 16 residues. The chain's CDR3 is CASSTTGTSGAGELFF. In nucleotides, the CDR3 is TGTGCCAGTAGTACAACCGGGACTAGCGGGGCCGGGGAGCTGTTTTTT.

This clone occurred once. This chain connects TRBV28 to TRBJ2-7, with 7 bases aligning to TRBD1. From germline, CDR1 is MDHEN and CDR2 SYDVKM. The CDR3 loop spans 13 amino acids. The ends lost 3 bases at V and 7 bases at J; junction bases unmatched: 6. DNA for the CDR3: TGTGCCAGCAGTTTTCACAGGGGTGGAGAGCAGTACTTC. Translating gives CASSFHRGGEQYF.

Here the CDR3 reads CASSVVAGLVTGELFF. CDR3 coding DNA: TGTGCCAGCAGCGTAGTGGCAGGGCTGGTGACCGGGGAGCTGTTTTTT. V and J are TRBV9 and TRBJ2-2, with D perhaps TRBD1 (5 bases). The CDR3 is made up of 16 amino acids. Trimming stripped 0 bases from V and 5 bases from J, with 14 bases between. In germline, CDR1 is SGDLS, CDR2 YYNGEE.

Only one count was recorded for this clone. The chain has TRBV5-4 and TRBJ1-4; TRBD1 aligns across 8 bases. Unmatched junction bases numbered 15, after V lost 4 bases and J lost 7 bases. Germline CDR1 reads SGHNT; CDR2 reads YYREEE (reference sequence). CDR3 length equals 17 residues. The CDR3 DNA sequence: TGTGCCAGCAGCCGTGAGCCACAGGGCACAGGGGGTGAAAAACTGTTTTTT. Encoded protein: CASSREPQGTGGEKLFF.

This clone is a singleton in its sample. The rearrangement joins TRBV7-6 to TRBJ1-1; TRBD1 matches at 10 bases. The length of the CDR3 is 15 residues. The germline V gene encodes CDR1 SGHVS and CDR2 FNYEAQ. Trimming at V came to 5 bases and at J to 2 bases, leaving 5 bases not matched to a gene. Here the CDR3 reads CASSTRTGGNTEAFF. In nucleotides, the CDR3 is TGTGCCAGCAGCACCAGGACAGGGGGTAACACTGAAGCTTTCTTT.

This rearrangement joins TRBV6-5 to TRBJ1-2, with D tentatively TRBD1 (5 bases). V was shortened by 6 bases and J by 8 bases, with 16 bases between the two germline ends. In germline, CDR1 is MNHEY, CDR2 SVGAGI. The CDR3 runs 13 residues. The CDR3 DNA reads as TGTGCCAGCAGCAAGACAGCACATATGGGCTACACCTTC. Translated, it gives CASSKTAHMGYTF.

The V call is TRBV5-1, the J call TRBJ2-3; 8 bases line up with TRBD1. The germline CDR1 and CDR2 sequences are SGHRS and YFSETQ. Trimming took 0 bases from V and 3 from J; bases not matched to a gene: 3. The CDR3 is made up of 15 amino acids. The CDR3 coding sequence is TGCGCCAGCAGCTTGGCGGGGACAGGAACAGATACGCAGTATTTT. Protein sequence: CASSLAGTGTDTQYF.

V is TRBV5-5 and J is TRBJ1-5; D call uncertain. Germline lookup yields CDR1 SGHKS and CDR2 YYEKEE (reference sequence). The CDR3 loop spans 17 amino acids. V lost 4 bases and J 2 bases, leaving 19 bases between the germline ends. The CDR3 sequence is CASSDRSWVGGNQPQHF. CDR3 nucleotide sequence: TGTGCCAGCAGCGATCGTTCTTGGGTGGGAGGCAATCAGCCCCAGCATTTT. Using reference TRBV5-5 and TRBJ1-5 for the parts outside the CDR3, the full variable domain is DAGVTQSPTHLIKTRGQQVTLRCSPISGHKSVSWYQQVLGQGPQFIFQYYEKEERGRGNFPDRFSARQFPNYSSELNVNALLLGDSALYLCASSDRSWVGGNQPQHFGDGTRLSIL.

This clone is a singleton in its sample. The V and J genes are TRBV28 and TRBJ2-5, with D possibly TRBD1 on 6 matching bases. Judging by the DNA end, TRBJ2-7 fits better; the J call may be wrong. CDR1 MDHEN and CDR2 SYDVKM come from the germline V gene. The CDR3 loop spans 14 amino acids. The CDR3 protein is CASTPGRGPYEQYF. For the CDR3, the DNA is TGTGCCAGCACTCCGGGCAGGGGACCCTACGAGCAGTACTTC.

A single count supports this clone. The J gene is TRBJ1-1, the V gene TRBV25-1; perhaps TRBD1 as D (5 bases). This CDR3 comprises 15 residues. The germline CDR1 and CDR2 sequences are MGHDK and SYGVNS. Trimming removed 0 bases from V and 1 base from J, with 9 bases in between. This chain's CDR3 is CASSEYKGWNTEAFF. For the CDR3, the DNA is TGTGCCAGCAGTGAATATAAGGGGTGGAACACTGAAGCTTTCTTT.